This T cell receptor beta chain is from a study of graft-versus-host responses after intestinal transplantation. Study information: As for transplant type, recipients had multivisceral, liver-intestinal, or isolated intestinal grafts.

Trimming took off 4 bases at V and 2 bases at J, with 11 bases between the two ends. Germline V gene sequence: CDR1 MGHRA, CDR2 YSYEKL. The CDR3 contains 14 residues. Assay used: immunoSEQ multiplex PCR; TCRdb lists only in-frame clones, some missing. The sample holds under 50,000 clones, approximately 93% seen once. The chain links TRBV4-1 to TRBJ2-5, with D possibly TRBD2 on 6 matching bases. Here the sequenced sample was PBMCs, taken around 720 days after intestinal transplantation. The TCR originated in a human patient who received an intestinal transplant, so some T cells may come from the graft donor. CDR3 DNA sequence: TGCGCCAGCAGCCCCCGGGGGTTACAAGAGACCCAGTACTTC. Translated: CASSPRGLQETQYF.